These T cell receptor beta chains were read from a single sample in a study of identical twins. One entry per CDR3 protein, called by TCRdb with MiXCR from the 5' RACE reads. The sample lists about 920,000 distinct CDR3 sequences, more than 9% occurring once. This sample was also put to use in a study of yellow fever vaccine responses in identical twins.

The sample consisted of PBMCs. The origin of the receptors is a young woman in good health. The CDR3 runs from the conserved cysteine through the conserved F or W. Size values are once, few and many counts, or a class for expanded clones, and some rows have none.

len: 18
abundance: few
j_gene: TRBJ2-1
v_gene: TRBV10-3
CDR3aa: CAITTTGRGAGGYNEQFF

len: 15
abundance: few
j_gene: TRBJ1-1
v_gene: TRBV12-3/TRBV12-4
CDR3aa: CASSLFPGPENEAFF

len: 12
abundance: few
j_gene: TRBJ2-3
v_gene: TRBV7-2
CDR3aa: CASSLSARAQYF

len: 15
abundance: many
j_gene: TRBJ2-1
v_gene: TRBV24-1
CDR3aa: CATSDRSTGINEQFF

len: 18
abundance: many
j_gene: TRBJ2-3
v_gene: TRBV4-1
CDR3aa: CASSQDHGLAGVQDTQYF

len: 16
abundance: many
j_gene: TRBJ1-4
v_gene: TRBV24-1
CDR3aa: CATSDPTQGANEKLFF

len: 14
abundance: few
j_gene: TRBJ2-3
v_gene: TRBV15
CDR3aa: CATSTGGSTDTQYF

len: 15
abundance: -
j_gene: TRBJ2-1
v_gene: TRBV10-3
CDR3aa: CATNVAGGRENEQFF

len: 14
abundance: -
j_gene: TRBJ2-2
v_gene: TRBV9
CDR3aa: CASSVVGGAGELFF

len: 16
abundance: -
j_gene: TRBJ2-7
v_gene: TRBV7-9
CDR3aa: CASMGQGEHSRYEQYF

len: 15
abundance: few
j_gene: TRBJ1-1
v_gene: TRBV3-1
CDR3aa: CASSQEQGGFAEAFF

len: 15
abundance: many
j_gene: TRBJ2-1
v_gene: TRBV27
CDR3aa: CASSSTGTGFNEQFF

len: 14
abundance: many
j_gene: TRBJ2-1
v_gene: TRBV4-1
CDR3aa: CASSPDRGKDEQFF

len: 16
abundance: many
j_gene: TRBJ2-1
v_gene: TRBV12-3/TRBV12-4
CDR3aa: CASSPFYGRSYNEQFF

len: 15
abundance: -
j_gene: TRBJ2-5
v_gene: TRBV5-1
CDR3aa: CASSLAVAGYETQYF

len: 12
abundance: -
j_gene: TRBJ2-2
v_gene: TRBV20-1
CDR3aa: CSAPANTGELFF

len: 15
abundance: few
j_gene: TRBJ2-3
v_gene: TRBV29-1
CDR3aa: CSVAWDRLLSDTQYF

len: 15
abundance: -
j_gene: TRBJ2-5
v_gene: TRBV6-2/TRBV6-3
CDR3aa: CASSYPRAGDETQYF

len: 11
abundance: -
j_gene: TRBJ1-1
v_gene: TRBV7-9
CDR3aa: CASRMEGEAFF

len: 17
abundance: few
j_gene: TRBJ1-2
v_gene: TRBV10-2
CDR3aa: CASSQDLKIEGGNGYTF

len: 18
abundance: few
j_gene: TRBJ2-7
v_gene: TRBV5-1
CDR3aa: CASSLAGSGPGGSYEQYF

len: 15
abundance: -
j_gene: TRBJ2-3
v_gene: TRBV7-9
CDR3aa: CASSTPTGASDTQYF

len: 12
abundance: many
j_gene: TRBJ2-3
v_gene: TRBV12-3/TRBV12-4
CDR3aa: CASTGETDTQYF

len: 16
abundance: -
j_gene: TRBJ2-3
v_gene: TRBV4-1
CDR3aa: CASSQESLAGTDTQYF

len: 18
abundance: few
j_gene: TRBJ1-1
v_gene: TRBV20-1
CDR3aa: CSARPYFRDRAWDTEAFF

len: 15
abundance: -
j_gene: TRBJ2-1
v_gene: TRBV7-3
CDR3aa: CASSLGRQSYNEQFF

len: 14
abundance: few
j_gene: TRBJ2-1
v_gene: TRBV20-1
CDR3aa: CSAPTRSTYNEQFF